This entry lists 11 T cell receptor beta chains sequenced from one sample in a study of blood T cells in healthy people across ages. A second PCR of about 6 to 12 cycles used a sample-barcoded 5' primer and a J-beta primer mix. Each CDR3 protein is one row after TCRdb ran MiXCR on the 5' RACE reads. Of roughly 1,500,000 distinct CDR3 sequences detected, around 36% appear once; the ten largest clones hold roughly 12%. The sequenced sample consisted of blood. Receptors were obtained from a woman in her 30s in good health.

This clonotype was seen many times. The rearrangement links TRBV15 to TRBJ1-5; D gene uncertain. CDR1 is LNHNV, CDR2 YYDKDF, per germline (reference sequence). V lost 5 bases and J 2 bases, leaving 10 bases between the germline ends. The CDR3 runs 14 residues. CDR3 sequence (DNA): TGTGCCACCAGCTACTCGGTGGGCAATCAGCCCCAGCATTTT. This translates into CATSYSVGNQPQHF.

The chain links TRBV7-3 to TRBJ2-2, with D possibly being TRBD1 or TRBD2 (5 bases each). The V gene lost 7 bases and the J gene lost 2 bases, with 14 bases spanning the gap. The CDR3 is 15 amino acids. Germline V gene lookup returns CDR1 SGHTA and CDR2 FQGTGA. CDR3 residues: CASTPRDHNTGELFF. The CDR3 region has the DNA TGTGCCAGCACCCCTAGGGACCACAACACCGGGGAGCTGTTTTTT. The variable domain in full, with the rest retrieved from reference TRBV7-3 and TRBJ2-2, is GAGVSQTPSNKVTEKGKYVELRCDPISGHTALYWYRQSLGQGPEFLIYFQGTGAADDSGLPNDRFFAVRPEGSVSTLKIQRTERGDSAVYLCASTPRDHNTGELFFGEGSRLTVL.

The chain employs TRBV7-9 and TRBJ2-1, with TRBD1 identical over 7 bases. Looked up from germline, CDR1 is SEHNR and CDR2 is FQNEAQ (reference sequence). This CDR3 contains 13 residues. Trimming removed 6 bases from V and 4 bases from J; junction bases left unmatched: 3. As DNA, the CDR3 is TGTGCCAGCAGAACGGGACAGTACAATGAGCAGTTCTTC. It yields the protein CASRTGQYNEQFF. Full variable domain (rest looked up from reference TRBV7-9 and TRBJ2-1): DTGVSQNPRHKITKRGQNVTFRCDPISEHNRLYWYRQTLGQGPEFLTYFQNEAQLEKSRLLSDRFSAERPKGSFSTLEIQRTEQGDSAMYLCASRTGQYNEQFFGPGTRLTVL.

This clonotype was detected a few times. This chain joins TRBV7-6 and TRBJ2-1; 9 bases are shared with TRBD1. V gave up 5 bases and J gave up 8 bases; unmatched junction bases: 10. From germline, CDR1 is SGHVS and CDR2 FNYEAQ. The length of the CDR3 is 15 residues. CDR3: CASSGRTGAVDEQFF. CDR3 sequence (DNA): TGTGCCAGCAGCGGCAGGACAGGGGCGGTCGATGAGCAGTTCTTC.

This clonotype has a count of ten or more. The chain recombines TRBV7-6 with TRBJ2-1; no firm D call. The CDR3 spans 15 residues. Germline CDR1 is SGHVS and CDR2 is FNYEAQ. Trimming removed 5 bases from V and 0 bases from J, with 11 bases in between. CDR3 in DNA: TGTGCCAGCAGCCCGGTCTACAGCTCCTACAATGAGCAGTTCTTC. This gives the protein CASSPVYSSYNEQFF.

The CDR3, as DNA: TGCGCCAGCAGCCCGGACCCCGGCCGGGAAAAACTGTTTTTT. This translates into CASSPDPGREKLFF. This chain links TRBV4-1 with TRBJ1-4; D ambiguous. Trimming stripped 4 bases from V and 8 bases from J, with 14 bases between. Germline V gene sequence: CDR1 MGHRA, CDR2 YSYEKL. CDR3 length equals 14 residues.

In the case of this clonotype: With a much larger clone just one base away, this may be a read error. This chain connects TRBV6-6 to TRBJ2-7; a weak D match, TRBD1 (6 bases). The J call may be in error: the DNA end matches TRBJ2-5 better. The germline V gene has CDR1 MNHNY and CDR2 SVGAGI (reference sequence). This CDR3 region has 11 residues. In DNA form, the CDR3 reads TGTGCCAGTTCGATGGGGGCGACCCAGTACTTC. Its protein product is CASSMGATQYF.

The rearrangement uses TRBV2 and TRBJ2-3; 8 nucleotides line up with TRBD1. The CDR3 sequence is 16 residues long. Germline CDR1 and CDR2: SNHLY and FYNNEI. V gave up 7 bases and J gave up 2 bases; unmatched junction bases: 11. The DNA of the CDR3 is TGTGCCAGCATGACAGGGGCGCTCCTCTCCACAGATACGCAGTATTTT. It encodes CASMTGALLSTDTQYF.

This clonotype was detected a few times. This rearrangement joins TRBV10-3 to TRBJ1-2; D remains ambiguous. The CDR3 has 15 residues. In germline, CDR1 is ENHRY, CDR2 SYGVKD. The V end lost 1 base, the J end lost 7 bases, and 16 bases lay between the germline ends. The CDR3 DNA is TGTGCCATCAGTGAGTTCCGCGAGGGCGTTCTTGGCTACACCTTC. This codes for CAISEFREGVLGYTF.

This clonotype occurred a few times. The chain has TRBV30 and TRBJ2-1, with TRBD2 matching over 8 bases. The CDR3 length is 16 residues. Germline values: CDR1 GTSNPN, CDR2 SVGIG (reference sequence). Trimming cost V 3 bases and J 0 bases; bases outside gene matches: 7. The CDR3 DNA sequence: TGTGCCTGGAGCGCCAGCGGGAGAGGCTCCTACAATGAGCAGTTCTTC. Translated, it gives CAWSASGRGSYNEQFF.

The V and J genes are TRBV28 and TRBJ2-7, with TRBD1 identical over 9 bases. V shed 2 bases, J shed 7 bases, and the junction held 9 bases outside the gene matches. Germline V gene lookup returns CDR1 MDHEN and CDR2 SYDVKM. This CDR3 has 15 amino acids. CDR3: CASSLGDRALREQYF. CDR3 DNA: TGTGCCAGCAGTTTAGGGGACAGGGCCTTGAGGGAGCAGTACTTC.